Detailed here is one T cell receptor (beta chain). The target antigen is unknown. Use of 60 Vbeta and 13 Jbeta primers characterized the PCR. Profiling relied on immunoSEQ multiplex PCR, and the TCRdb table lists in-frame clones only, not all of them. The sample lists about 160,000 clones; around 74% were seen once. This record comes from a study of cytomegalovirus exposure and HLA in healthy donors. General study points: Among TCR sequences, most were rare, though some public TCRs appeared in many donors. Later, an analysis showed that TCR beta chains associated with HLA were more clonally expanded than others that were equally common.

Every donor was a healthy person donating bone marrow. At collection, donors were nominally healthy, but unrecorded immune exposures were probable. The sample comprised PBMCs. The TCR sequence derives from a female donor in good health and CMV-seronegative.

CDR3 sequence reads: CASSVTKAENYGYTF. The DNA of the CDR3 is TGTGCCAGCAGTGTGACGAAAGCGGAGAACTATGGCTACACCTTC. V usage is TRBV25-1 and J usage is TRBJ1-2; D gene uncertain. V gave up 4 bases and J gave up 2 bases, with 14 bases separating them. Germline CDR1 and CDR2: MGHDK and SYGVNS. The CDR3 has 15 amino acids.